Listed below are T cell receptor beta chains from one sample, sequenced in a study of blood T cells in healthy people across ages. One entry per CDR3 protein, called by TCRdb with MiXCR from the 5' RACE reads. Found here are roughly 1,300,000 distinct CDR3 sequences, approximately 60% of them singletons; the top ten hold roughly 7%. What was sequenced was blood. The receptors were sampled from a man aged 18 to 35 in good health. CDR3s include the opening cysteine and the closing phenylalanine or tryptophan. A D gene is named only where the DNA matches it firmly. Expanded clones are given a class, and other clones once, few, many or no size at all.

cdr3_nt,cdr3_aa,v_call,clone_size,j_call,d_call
TGTGCCAGCAGCCAGAAAGAACACGCGCGCACGGAGACCCAGTACTTC,CASSQKEHARTETQYF,TRBV4-2,.,TRBJ2-5,.
TGTGCCAGCAGCTTAAGACGACAGGGTGGGGATGAGCAGTTCTTC,CASSLRRQGGDEQFF,TRBV5-4,.,TRBJ2-1,TRBD1
TGCGCCAGCAGCTGTAGCGGGGGTAGCACAGATACGCAGTATTTT,CASSCSGGSTDTQYF,TRBV4-3,.,TRBJ2-3,TRBD2
TGCGCCAGCAGCCAAGTTGGCGGACACTCTGGGGCCAACGTCCTGACTTTC,CASSQVGGHSGANVLTF,TRBV4-3,few,TRBJ2-6,.
TGCAGTGCTAGAGATTTACGGGGCCCTGCCTATGGCTACACCTTC,CSARDLRGPAYGYTF,TRBV20-1,.,TRBJ1-2,.
TGTGCCAGCAGCCCAGGGTATGGCTACACCTTC,CASSPGYGYTF,TRBV12-3/TRBV12-4,many,TRBJ1-2,.
TGCGCCAGCAATAAGAATAGCAATCAGCCCCAGCATTTT,CASNKNSNQPQHF,TRBV10-2,.,TRBJ1-5,.
TGTGCCATCAGGGACGGCTTGAATGAGCAGTTCTTC,CAIRDGLNEQFF,TRBV10-3,.,TRBJ2-1,.
TGTGCCACCAGCAGAGATCTGCTGCAGCTTCACTGGGACATTCAGTACTTC,CATSRDLLQLHWDIQYF,TRBV15,few,TRBJ2-4,.
TGTGCCAGCAGCCAAGTGTCGGGGGAGCAGTACTTC,CASSQVSGEQYF,TRBV4-2,few,TRBJ2-5,.
TGCGCCAGCAGCAAAAGCACAGGGGTTGAGCAGTACTTC,CASSKSTGVEQYF,TRBV5-1,.,TRBJ2-7,TRBD1
TGTGCCAGCAGTTACTCGAAAGGGATTAGCAATCAGCCCCAGCATTTT,CASSYSKGISNQPQHF,TRBV6-2/TRBV6-3,few,TRBJ1-5,.
TGTGCCACCAGCAGAGTGTCGACTGAAGCTTTCTTT,CATSRVSTEAFF,TRBV15,.,TRBJ1-1,.
TGTGCCAGCCACTCGGACAAAACAGGGGGTCAGTGGGAAAAACTGTTTTTT,CASHSDKTGGQWEKLFF,TRBV28,few,TRBJ1-4,TRBD1
TGTGCCAGCAGTTCCCCGGGGTTTAACACTGAAGCTTTCTTT,CASSSPGFNTEAFF,TRBV6-5,.,TRBJ1-1,.
TGTGCCAGCAATCGACAGGGGCCCGCCTACGAGCAGTACTTC,CASNRQGPAYEQYF,TRBV12-3/TRBV12-4,few,TRBJ2-7,TRBD1
TGCAGCGTTGAAGATGGTGGCAGCCAGAACACTGAAGCTTTCTTT,CSVEDGGSQNTEAFF,TRBV29-1,once,TRBJ1-1,.
TGTGCCAGCCAGGGTGGGCAAGAGACCCAGTACTTC,CASQGGQETQYF,TRBV25-1,few,TRBJ2-5,.
TGTGCCAGCAGCTTAGAGGGACAGCTGACTTCCTATGGCTACACCTTC,CASSLEGQLTSYGYTF,TRBV11-2,.,TRBJ1-2,TRBD1
TGTGCCAGCAGTCGCGGAGGGGACAGCCAAGAGACCCAGTACTTC,CASSRGGDSQETQYF,TRBV6-6,.,TRBJ2-5,.
TGTGCCACCAGCAGAGATTTAGCGGGAGCAGATACGCAGTATTTT,CATSRDLAGADTQYF,TRBV15,.,TRBJ2-3,TRBD2
TGCAGTGCTAGCGGGCGGGTGAACGCCTACGAGCAGTACTTC,CSASGRVNAYEQYF,TRBV20-1,few,TRBJ2-7,.
TGTGCCAGCAGCTTGTTTGGCGGGAGCGAATCCGGGGAGCTGTTTTTT,CASSLFGGSESGELFF,TRBV11-1,few,TRBJ2-2,TRBD2
TGTGCCAGCAGCCGTCGTCAGGGCTATGGCTACACCTTC,CASSRRQGYGYTF,TRBV12-3/TRBV12-4,.,TRBJ1-2,.
TGTGCCAGCAGCCCCTTGGGGGGGGGTAGATCGGATACGCAGTATTTT,CASSPLGGGRSDTQYF,TRBV7-2,.,TRBJ2-3,TRBD2
TGTGCCAGCAGTTCCGACAGGGGGCCTTATCAGCCCCAGCATTTT,CASSSDRGPYQPQHF,TRBV28,.,TRBJ1-5,TRBD1
TGTGCCTGGGAAAAACCGGGACAGCCCTACGAGCAGTACTTC,CAWEKPGQPYEQYF,TRBV30,.,TRBJ2-7,TRBD1
TGTGCCAGCAGGTGGACAGGGGGTTCGAACACTGAAGCTTTCTTT,CASRWTGGSNTEAFF,TRBV7-9,.,TRBJ1-1,TRBD1
TGTGCCAGCAGTTCCCTAGGACAGTATGTATATAGCAATCAGCCCCAGCATTTT,CASSSLGQYVYSNQPQHF,TRBV27,.,TRBJ1-5,.